Listed below are T cell receptor beta chains from one sample, sequenced in a study of human T cells and chemical hapten exposure. TCRdb redid the calling of the RACE reads with MiXCR, one entry per CDR3 protein. The table lists tens of thousands of distinct CDR3 sequences, 8.5% to 10% of them singletons. This specimen was whole blood, taken in connection with sensitization to the hapten diphenylcyclopropenone (DPC). Every receptor here comes from a woman aged 35 to 49 with alopecia areata. Some clones in this sample may be carry-over from other donors' samples. Each CDR3 is given with its conserved first and last residue. Fields, in order: J gene, V gene, clone size, CDR3 length, D gene, CDR3 protein, CDR3 DNA. D genes are given only for firm matches. Clone size is not always given. Where it is, it says once, few, many or a class for expanded clones.

J: TRBJ1-1
V: TRBV29-1
size: NA
length: 11
D: NA
CDR3: CSVQSGLEAFF
DNA: TGCAGCGTCCAGTCAGGGCTAGAAGCTTTCTTT

J: TRBJ1-5
V: TRBV28
size: many
length: 16
D: TRBD1
CDR3: CASSSIDRGYNQPQHF
DNA: TGTGCCAGCAGTTCAATCGACAGGGGTTACAATCAGCCCCAGCATTTT

J: TRBJ1-6
V: TRBV9
size: NA
length: 15
D: TRBD1
CDR3: CASSPGQGKNSPLHF
DNA: TGTGCCAGCAGCCCCGGACAGGGGAAGAATTCACCCCTCCACTTT

J: TRBJ2-2
V: TRBV12-3/TRBV12-4
size: few
length: 14
D: NA
CDR3: CASSSPPNTGELFF
DNA: TGTGCCAGCAGTTCTCCCCCGAACACCGGGGAGCTGTTTTTT

J: TRBJ2-3
V: TRBV9
size: many
length: 18
D: TRBD2
CDR3: CASSVGAGGPSGTDTQYF
DNA: TGTGCCAGCAGCGTAGGAGCGGGGGGGCCCTCGGGCACAGATACGCAGTATTTT

J: TRBJ1-4
V: TRBV5-1
size: NA
length: 15
D: TRBD1
CDR3: CASSLDGQGNEKLFF
DNA: TGCGCCAGCAGCTTGGACGGACAGGGTAATGAAAAACTGTTTTTT

J: TRBJ2-7
V: TRBV20-1
size: many
length: 13
D: TRBD2
CDR3: CSAGLAGGPEQYF
DNA: TGCAGTGCTGGGCTAGCGGGGGGCCCCGAGCAGTACTTC

J: TRBJ1-4
V: TRBV9
size: many
length: 15
D: TRBD1
CDR3: CASSTRQGAGEKLFF
DNA: TGTGCCAGCAGCACCAGACAGGGGGCAGGTGAAAAACTGTTTTTT

J: TRBJ1-1
V: TRBV28
size: many
length: 15
D: NA
CDR3: CASGELGAVNTEAFF
DNA: TGTGCCAGCGGTGAGTTGGGGGCCGTGAACACTGAAGCTTTCTTT

J: TRBJ2-2
V: TRBV6-2/TRBV6-3
size: many
length: 13
D: NA
CDR3: CASSWTFTGELFF
DNA: TGTGCCAGCAGTTGGACGTTCACCGGGGAGCTGTTTTTT

J: TRBJ1-2
V: TRBV9
size: few
length: 15
D: NA
CDR3: CASSAPEGSNHGYTF
DNA: TGTGCCAGCAGCGCCCCCGAGGGCAGCAATCATGGCTACACCTTC

J: TRBJ2-2
V: TRBV12-3/TRBV12-4
size: many
length: 11
D: NA
CDR3: CASSRTGELFF
DNA: TGTGCCAGCAGTCGAACCGGGGAGCTGTTTTTT

J: TRBJ1-1
V: TRBV29-1
size: many
length: 12
D: NA
CDR3: CSAAPWDTEAFF
DNA: TGCAGCGCCGCGCCGTGGGACACTGAAGCTTTCTTT

J: TRBJ2-3
V: TRBV3-1
size: many
length: 16
D: NA
CDR3: CASSQEAGQSTDTQYF
DNA: TGTGCCAGCAGCCAAGAGGCCGGCCAGAGCACAGATACGCAGTATTTT

J: TRBJ2-5
V: TRBV20-1
size: NA
length: 16
D: TRBD2
CDR3: CSARSLTSGEQETQYF
DNA: TGCAGTGCTAGATCCCTGACTAGCGGGGAACAAGAGACCCAGTACTTC

J: TRBJ1-1
V: TRBV5-1
size: few
length: 14
D: TRBD1
CDR3: CASSWGQGYTEAFF
DNA: TGCGCCAGCAGCTGGGGACAGGGGTACACTGAAGCTTTCTTT

J: TRBJ1-1
V: TRBV11-2
size: few
length: 12
D: NA
CDR3: CASSKSKDEAFF
DNA: TGTGCCAGCAGCAAATCTAAGGATGAAGCTTTCTTT

J: TRBJ1-1
V: TRBV28
size: many
length: 14
D: NA
CDR3: CASSLQLSRAEAFF
DNA: TGTGCCAGCAGTTTACAACTCTCACGTGCTGAAGCTTTCTTT

J: TRBJ1-2
V: TRBV5-1
size: NA
length: 13
D: NA
CDR3: CASSLEADYGYTF
DNA: TGCGCCAGCAGCTTGGAGGCAGACTATGGCTACACCTTC